This T cell receptor (beta chain) was obtained from a study of naive and memory T cell subsets. This clonotype was recorded a few times. Its antigen is not identified. Study outcomes and limitations: Naive and memory subsets had different power law exponents for TCR abundance. Findings for naive and memory subsets could not be checked against ground truth. Especially in CD8 cells, naive repertoires contained a few larger clonotypes, possibly CD45RA-re-expressing memory cells. Gini index rose across naive, CM, EM and EMRA in CD4 and CD8. In naive cells, over 95% of TCR sequences were seen only once.

The length of the CDR3 is 13 residues. Per germline, CDR1 DFQATT and CDR2 SNEGSKA (reference sequence). The V end lost 5 bases, the J end lost 3 bases, and 14 bases lay between the germline ends. Two oligonucleotides, mixed equimolar, formed the beta constant-region primer covering TRBC1 and TRBC2. The ligated cDNA underwent four PCR rounds using SP2 and nested alpha and beta constant-region primers. A single record per CDR3 protein comes from TCRdb applying MiXCR to the UMI-ligation and nested PCR reads. The sample yields about 90,000 distinct CDR3 sequences, about 11% seen once. The sequencing input was naive CD4+ T cells from blood. The chain uses TRBV20-1 and TRBJ2-7; D call uncertain. This sequence originates from a human donor in good health. Written as DNA, the CDR3 is TGCAGTGCTTACCAGCGACCGGGCTACGAGCAGTACTTC. Its translation is CSAYQRPGYEQYF.